The 28 T cell receptor beta chains given below trace back to one sample, sequenced in a study of radiotherapy plus CTLA-4 blockade in lung cancer. Clones were sequenced by immunoSEQ multiplex PCR, and TCRdb holds only the in-frame ones, with some missing. The repertoire holds roughly 68,000 clones, 78% seen once, with more than 7% in the top ten. The input for sequencing was peripheral blood, taken from a patient treated with radiotherapy plus ipilimumab. These receptors were obtained from a human donor with non-small cell lung cancer who had a complete response to radiotherapy plus ipilimumab.

The chain employs TRBV10-3 and TRBJ1-1, with D unresolved. This CDR3 contains 15 residues. The germline V gene has CDR1 ENHRY and CDR2 SYGVKD. V was clipped by 4 bases and J by 0 bases, with 12 bases between them. Here the CDR3 DNA reads TGTGCCATCAGTGTCCAGGAAATGATGAACACTGAAGCTTTCTTT. Protein sequence: CAISVQEMMNTEAFF.

The chain uses TRBV4-1 and TRBJ1-2; possible D gene TRBD1, 6 bases. The V gene's germline CDR1 is MGHRA and CDR2 YSYEKL. The CDR3 consists of 15 residues. V was clipped by 3 bases and J by 5 bases, with 16 bases between them. The CDR3 sequence: CASSHEEGGRYGYTF. The CDR3 nucleotides read TGCGCCAGCAGCCATGAGGAGGGGGGCAGGTATGGCTACACCTTC.

The chain recombines TRBV12-5 with TRBJ1-6; TRBD1 matches at 10 bases. CDR1 and CDR2 from the germline V gene are LGHNT and FRNRAP. This CDR3 region has 16 residues. The trim removed 5 bases at V and 11 bases at J, leaving 12 bases unmatched. CDR3 residues: CASGPGDRGGGTPLHF. The CDR3 DNA is TGTGCTAGTGGTCCAGGGGACAGGGGCGGGGGGACACCCCTCCACTTT.

The CDR3: CASSTMTGRNYGYTF. In DNA, the CDR3 is TGTGCCAGTAGTACCATGACAGGGCGAAACTATGGCTACACCTTC. This sequence joins TRBV19 and TRBJ1-2, with 7 positions matching TRBD1. Germline V gene data show CDR1 as LNHDA and CDR2 as SQIVND (reference sequence). This CDR3 has 15 amino acids. Trimming took 4 bases from V and 2 from J; bases not matched to a gene: 7.

This clone appeared a few times. The rearrangement joins TRBV4-1 to TRBJ2-5; 15 bases are a match to TRBD2. J lost 5 bases, V lost 4 bases, and 2 bases had no gene match. CDR1 and CDR2 (germline): MGHRA, YSYEKL. The CDR3 is 15 residues long. CDR3: CASSPGLAGGETQYF. The CDR3 DNA reads TGCGCCAGCAGCCCTGGACTAGCGGGAGGGGAGACCCAGTACTTC.

This clone has a handful of counts. The chain carries TRBV10-3 and TRBJ1-1; TRBD1 aligns across 9 bases. Germline V gene data show CDR1 as ENHRY and CDR2 as SYGVKD. The CDR3 length is 14 residues. After removal of 1 base from V and 4 bases from J, the junction contained 1 base not matched to a gene. The CDR3 region is CAISELTGGTEAFF. For the CDR3, the DNA is TGTGCCATCAGTGAGTTGACAGGGGGCACTGAAGCTTTCTTT.

J is TRBJ2-1 and V is TRBV30, with TRBD2 identical over 12 bases. Germline V CDR1 and CDR2: GTSNPN, SVGIG (reference sequence). Trimming took 2 bases from V and 9 from J; bases not matched to a gene: 5. This CDR3 region has 14 residues. The CDR3 region is CAWSPGLAGGEQFF. CDR3 coding DNA: TGTGCCTGGAGTCCGGGACTAGCGGGTGGTGAGCAGTTCTTC.

This chain joins TRBV7-2 and TRBJ2-5; D is perhaps TRBD1 (5 bases). Germline V CDR1 and CDR2: SGHTA, FQGNSA. V dropped 3 bases and J dropped 5 bases, with 16 bases sitting between them. The CDR3 contains 15 residues. This chain's CDR3 is CASSFADQGVETQYF. The CDR3, as DNA: TGTGCCAGCAGCTTCGCCGATCAAGGGGTGGAGACCCAGTACTTC.

As to this clone: The sample holds other DNA sequences that translate to the same CDR3. The chain recombines TRBV6-1 with TRBJ1-1, with D maybe TRBD1 (5 bases). CDR3 length: 13 residues. The V gene lost 8 bases and the J gene lost 1 base, with 11 bases spanning the gap. Looked up from germline, CDR1 is MNHNS and CDR2 is SASEGT. CDR3 amino acids: CASRRGENTEAFF. The CDR3 bases are TGTGCCAGCCGGCGGGGGGAGAACACTGAAGCTTTCTTT.

The CDR3 DNA sequence: TGTGCCAGTAGTGCCCGGACAGGGGAAGCCTACGAGCAGTACTTC. It translates to CASSARTGEAYEQYF. The J gene is TRBJ2-7, the V gene TRBV19; 9 bases match TRBD1. Trimming at V came to 5 bases and at J to 2 bases, leaving 7 bases not matched to a gene. CDR1 and CDR2 from the germline V gene are LNHDA and SQIVND (reference sequence). The CDR3 totals 15 residues.

In DNA, the CDR3 is TGTGCCAGCAGCCCTCTTGACAATGAGCAGTTCTTC. Residues: CASSPLDNEQFF. The V and J genes are TRBV5-6 and TRBJ2-1; D is uncertain. V lost 4 bases and J 5 bases, leaving 7 bases between the germline ends. The CDR3 runs to 12 residues. In germline, CDR1 is SGHDT, CDR2 YYEEEE.

This clone is medium-sized (0.01 to 0.1%) by share. Different DNA sequences within this sample yield the same CDR3. The J gene is TRBJ1-5, the V gene TRBV30, with D possibly being TRBD1 (5 bases). Trimming took 0 bases from V and 2 from J, leaving 5 bases between them. Germline V CDR1 and CDR2: GTSNPN, SVGIG (reference sequence). The CDR3 is 13 residues long. In nucleotides, the CDR3 is TGTGCCTGGAGTGTACAGGGCAATCAGCCCCAGCATTTT. It encodes CAWSVQGNQPQHF.

The chain joins TRBV7-9 to TRBJ2-7; 8 bases map to TRBD2. The V gene end was trimmed by 3 bases and the J gene end by 2 bases; junction bases not matched to a gene: 9. The V gene's germline CDR1 is SEHNR and CDR2 FQNEAQ (reference sequence). This CDR3 has 16 amino acids. The DNA of the CDR3 is TGTGCCAGCAGCTTTACCCCTGCGGGGGGCACCTACGAGCAGTACTTC. Its translation: CASSFTPAGGTYEQYF.

The CDR3 region has the DNA TGTGCCAGCAGCTTCTGGCCGCCTGATTATAGCAATCAGCCCCAGCATTTT. This encodes CASSFWPPDYSNQPQHF. The chain carries TRBV13 and TRBJ1-5; D not certain. This CDR3 spans 17 amino acids. Deletions cut 3 bases from V and 0 bases from J, with 15 bases between. CDR1 and CDR2 (germline): PRHDT, FYEKMQ (reference sequence). Based on the CDR3 plus reference TRBV13 and TRBJ1-5, the full variable domain is AAGVIQSPRHLIKEKRETATLKCYPIPRHDTVYWYQQGPGQDPQFLISFYEKMQSDKGSIPDRFSAQQFSDYHSELNMSSLELGDSALYFCASSFWPPDYSNQPQHFGDGTRLSIL.

V is TRBV7-2 and J is TRBJ2-1; no clear D. This CDR3 is 14 amino acids long. V was shortened by 2 bases and J by 4 bases, with 9 bases between the two germline ends. Germline assignment: CDR1 SGHTA and CDR2 FQGNSA. As DNA, the CDR3 is TGTGCCAGCAGCTTAAGTTCTCGATACAATGAGCAGTTCTTC. Amino acid sequence: CASSLSSRYNEQFF.

This sequence joins TRBV14 and TRBJ2-2; D is undetermined. Germline CDR1 SGHDN, CDR2 FVKESK. The CDR3 has 14 amino acids. With 3 bases removed from V and 1 base from J, the gap between germline ends came to 6 bases. The CDR3: CASSQFRNTGELFF. In DNA form, the CDR3 reads TGTGCCAGCAGCCAGTTCCGGAACACCGGGGAGCTGTTTTTT.

In its sample, this clone was seen once. The chain couples TRBV4-3 to TRBJ2-5; 10 nucleotides match TRBD1. Germline-derived CDR1 and CDR2 are LGHNA and YSLEER. Unmatched junction bases numbered 10, after V lost 1 base and J lost 5 bases. The CDR3 is made up of 17 amino acids. The CDR3 coding sequence is TGCGCCAGCAGCCAAGTCCCCGCGACAGGGGGCTGGGAGACCCAGTACTTC. Its translation: CASSQVPATGGWETQYF.

This sequence joins TRBV15 and TRBJ2-1; 9 nucleotides agree with TRBD1. CDR3 size: 15 residues. Looked up from germline, CDR1 is LNHNV and CDR2 is YYDKDF (reference sequence). Losses at the gene ends were 3 bases for V and 6 bases for J; bases not matched to a gene: 6. The CDR3 region has the DNA TGTGCCACCAGCAGGGACAGGGGTGTTATCAATGAGCAGTTCTTC. Translated: CATSRDRGVINEQFF.

This chain joins TRBV6-5 and TRBJ2-2; D uncertain. Germline-derived CDR1 and CDR2 are MNHEY and SVGAGI. Trimming shortened V by 4 bases and J by 5 bases, and 14 bases separated the two germline ends. The CDR3 runs to 15 residues. DNA of the CDR3: TGTGCCAGCAGTTTTGAGGCGCTGAGAACCGGGGAGCTGTTTTTT. This translates into CASSFEALRTGELFF.

The chain is built from TRBV15 and TRBJ1-5; D possibly corresponds to TRBD1 (5 bases). This CDR3 contains 15 residues. V was shortened by 0 bases and J by 9 bases, with 15 bases between the two germline ends. Germline V gives CDR1 LNHNV, CDR2 YYDKDF (reference sequence). The CDR3 loop reads CATSRDPTAEMPQHF. The CDR3 DNA reads as TGTGCCACCAGCAGAGATCCGACAGCGGAGATGCCCCAGCATTTT. Drawing the rest from reference TRBV15 and TRBJ1-5, the complete variable domain is DAMVIQNPRYQVTQFGKPVTLSCSQTLNHNVMYWYQQKSSQAPKLLFHYYDKDFNNEADTPDNFQSRRPNTSFCFLDIRSPGLGDTAMYLCATSRDPTAEMPQHFGDGTRLSIL.

The chain is built from TRBV14 and TRBJ2-1; 7 positions match TRBD2. Unmatched junction bases numbered 6, after V lost 1 base and J lost 9 bases. Looked up from germline, CDR1 is SGHDN and CDR2 is FVKESK. This CDR3 is 14 amino acids long. The CDR3 protein is CASSQVGGIREQFF. Here the CDR3 DNA reads TGTGCCAGCAGCCAAGTCGGGGGGATTCGTGAGCAGTTCTTC.

This clone was seen many times. This chain joins TRBV7-2 and TRBJ2-1, with unresolved D. V gave up 5 bases and J gave up 7 bases, with 9 bases separating them. The CDR3 has 12 amino acids. In germline, CDR1 is SGHTA, CDR2 FQGNSA. Here the CDR3 DNA reads TGTGCCAGCAGCCCCCTCTTGAATGAGCAGTTCTTC. Amino acid sequence: CASSPLLNEQFF.

The chain uses TRBV11-2 and TRBJ1-6, with TRBD1 as a possible D gene (5 bases). V was trimmed by 5 bases and J by 14 bases, leaving 16 bases between them. Germline loops: CDR1 SGHAT, CDR2 FQNNGV. The length of the CDR3 is 13 residues. Here the CDR3 DNA reads TGTGCCAGCAGCCTTGGACAATCTGGGGCCCTCCACTTT. Residues: CASSLGQSGALHF.

At least ten counts were recorded for this clone. The chain employs TRBV6-4 and TRBJ1-2; 10 bases match TRBD1. The CDR3 runs 13 residues. CDR1 is MRHNA and CDR2 is SNTAGT in the germline V gene. V lost 5 bases, J lost 8 bases, and 5 bases stayed unmatched. The CDR3 loop reads CASSPGQGQGYTF. The CDR3 nucleotides read TGTGCCAGCAGTCCGGGACAGGGGCAGGGCTACACCTTC.

This clone has more than one count but fewer than ten. The chain carries TRBV7-2 and TRBJ2-1; 14 bases map to TRBD2. In germline, CDR1 is SGHTA, CDR2 FQGNSA. The CDR3 has 17 residues. V dropped 5 bases and J dropped 11; count of bases not matched to a gene: 14. The CDR3 nucleotides read TGTGCCAGCAGCCCAGATCCAGGGACTAGCGGGAGAATGAAGCAGTTCTTC. Residues: CASSPDPGTSGRMKQFF.

The rearrangement uses TRBV6-5 and TRBJ1-4, with D possibly TRBD1 on 6 matching bases. Trimming took 0 bases from V and 8 from J, leaving 13 bases between them. The germline CDR1 and CDR2 sequences are MNHEY and SVGAGI. The CDR3 has 15 amino acids. The CDR3 DNA reads as TGTGCCAGCAGTTACTCTACGGGGGCCGGCGAAAAACTGTTTTTT. This sequence encodes CASSYSTGAGEKLFF.

This clone was seen a handful of times. This chain's CDR3 is CASSIGTSGLAKNIQYF. CDR3 sequence (DNA): TGTGCCAGTAGTATTGGGACTAGTGGCCTAGCCAAAAACATTCAGTACTTC. The gene calls are TRBV19 and TRBJ2-4; 8 nucleotides agree with TRBD2. Germline CDR1 is LNHDA and CDR2 is SQIVND (reference sequence). The CDR3 totals 17 residues. V shed 3 bases and J 0 bases; nucleotides not matched to a gene: 7.

V usage is TRBV7-2 and J usage is TRBJ2-5, with D perhaps TRBD1 (6 bases). The germline V gene encodes CDR1 SGHTA and CDR2 FQGNSA. V was shortened by 0 bases and J by 5 bases, with 16 bases between the two germline ends. The CDR3 length is 16 residues. The CDR3, as DNA: TGTGCCAGCAGCTTAGCCTTCGGACAGACGGGGGAGACCCAGTACTTC. Its protein is CASSLAFGQTGETQYF.